These T cell receptor beta chains were read from a single sample in a study of CD8+ T cells in alopecia areata. TCRdb keeps only in-frame clones here, not all; method: immunoSEQ multiplex PCR. The data hold about 200,000 clones, with under 60% observed a single time. Sequencing used CD4+ T cells sorted from blood, obtained at week 4, from a patient treated with tofacitinib. Source of these receptors: a human donor with alopecia areata. Both conserved end residues are part of each CDR3.

v_call	j_call	cdr3_aa
TRBV10-3	TRBJ1-6	CAISESGQDNSPLHF
TRBV18	TRBJ2-3	CASSPMGTVTDTQYF
TRBV29-1	TRBJ1-5	CSVRTSAGQPQHF
TRBV27	TRBJ2-7	CASSSGQGRAYEQYF
TRBV4-3	TRBJ1-6	CASSQGRNVDSPLHF
TRBV19	TRBJ1-1	CASRLQRDNSEAFF
TRBV30	TRBJ1-5	CAWSVDAPGIQPQHF
TRBV25-1	TRBJ1-6	CASSLGPNSPLHF
TRBV25-1	TRBJ2-5	CASSDPGQGAETQYF
TRBV29-1	TRBJ1-2	CSVELNYGYTF
TRBV6-6	TRBJ1-1	CASSPPVGMGTEAFF
TRBV19	TRBJ1-5	CASSQQGNGNQPQHF
TRBV7-9	TRBJ2-1	CASSLSGSGDEQFF
TRBV1	TRBJ2-1	CTSTPLSSGGSNEQFF
TRBV29-1	TRBJ1-2	CSVDRVLGQGWTF
TRBV5-5	TRBJ1-2	CASSTDSTYGYTF
TRBV27	TRBJ2-2	CASSREGPNTGELFF
TRBV29-1	TRBJ2-5	CSASVETQYF
TRBV19	TRBJ1-2	CASSNQGPPALGYTF
TRBV25-1	TRBJ1-2	CASSAGQTAGGYTF
TRBV10-3	TRBJ2-2	CAIASGASDPGELFF